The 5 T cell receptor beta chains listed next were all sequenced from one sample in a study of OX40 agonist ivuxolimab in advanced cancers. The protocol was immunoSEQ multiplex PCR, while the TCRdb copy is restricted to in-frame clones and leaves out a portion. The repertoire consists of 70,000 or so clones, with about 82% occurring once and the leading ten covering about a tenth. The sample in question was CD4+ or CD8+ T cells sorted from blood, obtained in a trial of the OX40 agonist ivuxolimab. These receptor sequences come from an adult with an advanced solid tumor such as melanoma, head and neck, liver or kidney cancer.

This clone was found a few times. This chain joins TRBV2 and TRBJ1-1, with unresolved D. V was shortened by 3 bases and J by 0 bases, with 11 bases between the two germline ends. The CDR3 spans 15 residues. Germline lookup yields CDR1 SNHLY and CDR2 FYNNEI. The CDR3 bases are TGTGCCAGCAGTGAGCAGAGACAATTGAACACTGAAGCTTTCTTT. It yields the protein CASSEQRQLNTEAFF.

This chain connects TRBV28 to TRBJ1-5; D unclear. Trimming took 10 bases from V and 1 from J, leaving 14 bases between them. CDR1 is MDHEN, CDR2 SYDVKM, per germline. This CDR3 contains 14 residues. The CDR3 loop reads CATLGGGSNQPQHF. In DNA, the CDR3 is TGTGCCACCCTCGGTGGCGGAAGCAATCAGCCCCAGCATTTT. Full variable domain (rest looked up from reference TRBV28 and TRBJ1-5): DVKVTQSSRYLVKRTGEKVFLECVQDMDHENMFWYRQDPGLGLRLIYFSYDVKMKEKGDIPEGYSVSREKKERFSLILESASTNQTSMYLCATLGGGSNQPQHFGDGTRLSIL.

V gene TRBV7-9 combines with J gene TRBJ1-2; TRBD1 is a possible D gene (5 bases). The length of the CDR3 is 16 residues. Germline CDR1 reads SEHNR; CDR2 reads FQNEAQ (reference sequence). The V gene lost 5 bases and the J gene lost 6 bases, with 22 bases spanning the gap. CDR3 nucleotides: TGTGCCAGCAGCACAATAATCGGCAGGGTGTTTAATGGCTACACCTTC. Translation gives CASSTIIGRVFNGYTF.

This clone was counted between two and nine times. CDR3 in DNA: TGTGCCAGCAGCGTCTTGGGGACTAATGAAAAACTGTTTTTT. This translates into CASSVLGTNEKLFF. V gene TRBV9 combines with J gene TRBJ1-4; D remains unclear. The CDR3 loop spans 14 amino acids. Germline V gene data show CDR1 as SGDLS and CDR2 as YYNGEE. Trimming removed 2 bases at V and 2 bases at J, with 7 bases between.

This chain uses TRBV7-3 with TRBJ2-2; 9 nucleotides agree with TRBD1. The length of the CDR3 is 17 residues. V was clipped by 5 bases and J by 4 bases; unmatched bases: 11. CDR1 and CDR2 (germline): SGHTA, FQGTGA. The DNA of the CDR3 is TGTGCCAGCAGCCACACCCGGACAGGGGCGGGCACCGGGGAGCTGTTTTTT. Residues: CASSHTRTGAGTGELFF.